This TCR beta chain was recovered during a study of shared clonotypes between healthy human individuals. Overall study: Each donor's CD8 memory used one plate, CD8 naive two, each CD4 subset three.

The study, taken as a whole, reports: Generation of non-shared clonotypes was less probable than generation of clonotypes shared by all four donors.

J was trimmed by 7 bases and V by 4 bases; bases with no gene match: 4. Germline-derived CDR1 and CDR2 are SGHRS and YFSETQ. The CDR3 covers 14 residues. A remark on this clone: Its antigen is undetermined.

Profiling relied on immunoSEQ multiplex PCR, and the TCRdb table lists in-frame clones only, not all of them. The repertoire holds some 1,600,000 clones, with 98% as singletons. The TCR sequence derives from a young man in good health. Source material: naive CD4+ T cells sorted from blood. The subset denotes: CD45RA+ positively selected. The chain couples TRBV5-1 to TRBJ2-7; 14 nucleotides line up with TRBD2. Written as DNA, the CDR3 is TGCGCCAGCAGCAACGGGACTAGCGGGAGTGAGCAGTACTTC. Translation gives CASSNGTSGSEQYF.